The clone carrying this TCR beta chain showed up just once. This record belongs to a study of metastatic and nonmetastatic thyroid tumors. Each patient went into thyroid surgery without having received any treatment. TCRdb reprocessed the PCR reads via MiXCR. The sample yields tens of thousands of clones, roughly a sixth seen once. The material sequenced was blood. This TCR derives from a female donor with papillary thyroid cancer or a benign thyroid nodule (not recorded which). Some clones in this sample may be carry-over from other donors' samples.

This chain's CDR3 is CSASGRDITDTQYF. CDR3 nucleotides: TGCAGTGCTAGTGGCCGGGACATCACAGATACGCAGTATTTT. This chain links TRBV20-1 with TRBJ2-3, with D perhaps TRBD1 (6 bases). The ends were cut back, 3 bases at V and 2 bases at J, with 12 bases in the middle. CDR1 is DFQATT, CDR2 SNEGSKA, per germline (reference sequence). The CDR3 consists of 14 residues.